This T cell receptor (beta chain) was found in a study of blood T cell repertoires in COVID-19. Study-wide background: T cells, B-cell-depleted T cells, or PBMCs supplied cDNA or gDNA.

Generated by immunoSEQ multiplex PCR, the TCRdb table keeps only in-frame clones and is missing some. The sample carries hundreds of thousands of clones, approximately 90% recorded once. In its sample, this clone was seen a few times. The V and J ends lost 5 bases and 1 base respectively, with 11 bases between them. Germline CDR1 and CDR2: MNHEY and SVGAGI. The CDR3 extends over 14 amino acids. The sequence came from a man younger than 35 with active or convalescent COVID-19. The sequenced sample consisted of peripheral blood. The V gene is TRBV6-5, the J gene TRBJ1-1; no firm D call. CDR3 in DNA: TGTGCCAGCAGTATAAACCCAGGGAACACTGAAGCTTTCTTT. Translation: CASSINPGNTEAFF.